The present T cell receptor (beta chain) was sequenced within a study of human T cells and chemical hapten exposure. Study-level points and caveats: With regard to DPC sensitization, TCRs above 1 in 1000 frequency did not change.

This clonotype was observed a handful of times. What it binds is not known. Study processing details: Counts of TCRs in each sample centred on a median of 95,638 and extended from about 20,000 to 690,000. TCRdb re-called the RACE reads with MiXCR, one entry per CDR3 protein. These V and J calls rely on TCRdb rather than the paper's analysis. The table lists about 180,000 distinct CDR3 sequences, roughly 30% of them singletons. CDR1 is LNHNV, CDR2 YYDKDF, per germline (reference sequence). The trim removed 3 bases at V and 1 base at J, leaving 7 bases unmatched. The CDR3 has 17 amino acids. Time point denoted: pre-sensitization, week 0. Treatment described: therapeutic diphenylcyclopropenone sensitization with weekly scalp DPC.

This specimen consisted of whole blood, obtained in connection with sensitization to the hapten diphenylcyclopropenone (DPC). This receptor was obtained from a woman aged 25 to 39 with alopecia areata. Some clones in this sample may be carry-over from other donors' samples. The rearrangement joins TRBV15 to TRBJ1-1, with TRBD1 matching over 11 bases. CDR3 sequence reads: CATSRDGGQGENTEAFF. Here the CDR3 DNA reads TGTGCCACCAGCAGGGACGGGGGACAGGGGGAGAACACTGAAGCTTTCTTT.